These 11 T cell receptor beta chains share one sample of origin, sequenced in a study of blood T cell repertoires in COVID-19. Here immunoSEQ multiplex PCR was the method, and the copy in TCRdb shows in-frame clones only, minus some. The data hold about 130,000 clones, with more than 80% observed a single time. The specimen was peripheral blood. The receptors were sampled from an elderly woman with COVID-19, enrolled during active disease.

This clone was counted only a few times. The chain combines TRBV10-3 with TRBJ1-2, with 8 bases identical to TRBD1. Germline V gene sequence: CDR1 ENHRY, CDR2 SYGVKD. CDR3 size: 15 residues. J was trimmed by 4 bases and V by 6 bases; bases with no gene match: 10. In DNA, the CDR3 is TGTGCCATCAGAAACAGGGGGGCGATGGGCTATGGCTACACCTTC. Translated: CAIRNRGAMGYGYTF.

The rearrangement uses TRBV28 and TRBJ1-5, with D perhaps TRBD1 (5 bases). V was clipped by 4 bases and J by 0 bases, with 13 bases between them. The germline gives CDR1 MDHEN, CDR2 SYDVKM. The CDR3 covers 16 residues. In nucleotides, the CDR3 is TGTGCCAGCAGTTCTACACACCAGGGTAGCAATCAGCCCCAGCATTTT. Translated, it gives CASSSTHQGSNQPQHF.

This clone was observed a single time. The rearrangement uses TRBV19 and TRBJ2-2; no clear D gene. The CDR3 runs to 13 residues. Looked up from germline, CDR1 is LNHDA and CDR2 is SQIVND (reference sequence). The V end was cut by 4 bases, the J end by 4 bases, with 7 bases between. CDR3 nucleotides: TGTGCCAGTAGTACCCTCCTCACCGGGGAGCTGTTTTTT. This translates into CASSTLLTGELFF. Full variable domain (rest looked up from reference TRBV19 and TRBJ2-2): DGGITQSPKYLFRKEGQNVTLSCEQNLNHDAMYWYRQDPGQGLRLIYYSQIVNDFQKGDIAEGYSVSREKKESFPLTVTSAQKNPTAFYLCASSTLLTGELFFGEGSRLTVL.

The chain has TRBV4-1 and TRBJ2-1; 8 bases align to TRBD1. The V gene's germline CDR1 is MGHRA and CDR2 YSYEKL. V lost 0 bases to trimming and J lost 3 bases; unmatched junction nucleotides: 4. The CDR3 covers 16 residues. CDR3 bases: TGCGCCAGCAGCCAAGATTCAGGGGGCATCTACAATGAGCAGTTCTTC. It is translated as CASSQDSGGIYNEQFF.

The chain recombines TRBV9 with TRBJ2-1; D is ambiguous. V was trimmed by 9 bases and J by 6 bases, leaving 13 bases between them. CDR3 length: 12 amino acids. Germline V gene sequence: CDR1 SGDLS, CDR2 YYNGEE. The CDR3 spells CATGLTINEQFF. CDR3 DNA sequence: TGTGCCACCGGGTTAACAATCAATGAGCAGTTCTTC.

The chain carries TRBV7-3 and TRBJ2-1; 7 positions agree with TRBD2. The J segment lost 5 bases and the V segment lost 3 bases, leaving 4 bases of the junction unmatched. In germline, CDR1 is SGHTA, CDR2 FQGTGA. The CDR3 is 14 amino acids. The CDR3 coding sequence is TGTGCCAGCAGCTTCGGACTAGGGGACAATGAGCAGTTCTTC. Translation gives CASSFGLGDNEQFF.

The chain recombines TRBV7-9 with TRBJ2-2, with TRBD2 matching 9 bases. V lost 4 bases and J lost 4; bases outside the gene matches: 4. The V gene's germline CDR1 is SEHNR and CDR2 FQNEAQ (reference sequence). The CDR3 extends over 15 amino acids. The CDR3 spells CASSSGLAVTGELFF. CDR3 DNA sequence: TGTGCCAGCAGCTCGGGACTAGCAGTCACCGGGGAGCTGTTTTTT.

This clone has just one count. V and J are TRBV28 and TRBJ1-2, with D possibly TRBD1 on 6 matching bases. Germline V gene sequence: CDR1 MDHEN, CDR2 SYDVKM. With 7 bases removed from V and 5 bases from J, the gap between germline ends came to 23 bases. The CDR3 totals 16 residues. The CDR3 coding sequence is TGTGCCAGCAAACTCCCGACAGGCCCGGGGGGTTATGGCTACACCTTC. Encoded protein: CASKLPTGPGGYGYTF.

V is TRBV10-3 and J is TRBJ1-1, with D possibly TRBD1 on 5 matching bases. CDR1 and CDR2 (germline): ENHRY, SYGVKD. V dropped 8 bases and J dropped 1 base, with 11 bases sitting between them. This CDR3 has 13 amino acids. Written as DNA, the CDR3 is TGTGCCATCGGGGGGTTAGGGAACACTGAAGCTTTCTTT. Encoded protein: CAIGGLGNTEAFF.

The chain employs TRBV28 and TRBJ1-2; TRBD1 agrees at 7 bases. Unmatched junction bases numbered 5, after V lost 5 bases and J lost 2 bases. Germline lookup yields CDR1 MDHEN and CDR2 SYDVKM. The CDR3 runs 14 residues. The CDR3 sequence is CASSQGQRNYGYTF. Here the CDR3 DNA reads TGTGCCAGCAGTCAGGGACAGCGGAACTATGGCTACACCTTC.

The rearrangement joins TRBV10-3 to TRBJ1-4; D possibly corresponds to TRBD1 (6 bases). The CDR3 extends over 14 amino acids. Germline values: CDR1 ENHRY, CDR2 SYGVKD. Trimming removed 6 bases from V and 10 bases from J, with 18 bases in between. This CDR3 reads CAIREGGGAGKLFF. The CDR3, as DNA: TGTGCCATCAGAGAAGGGGGGGGCGCAGGAAAACTGTTTTTT.